A selection of T cell receptor beta chains follows, all from one sample in a study of T-cell reconstitution after alpha-beta-depleted transplantation in children. TCRdb passed the PCR reads through MiXCR, listing each CDR3 protein once. This sample yields around 680,000 distinct CDR3 sequences, of which over 15% are seen a single time; 0.9% to 1.2% belongs to the top ten. Here the sequenced sample was PBMCs from the stem cell graft donor, taken from the stem cell graft. The receptors shown here come from a human donor who donated a stem cell graft to a child with acute myeloid leukemia. CDR3s include the opening cysteine and the closing phenylalanine or tryptophan. D genes are given only for firm matches. Clone size is shown for a subset of rows, as once, few, many or a class of expanded clone.

v_gene	d_gene	j_gene	abundance	CDR3nt	CDR3aa
TRBV20-1	TRBD1	TRBJ2-5	many	TGCAGTGCTAGAGATCACAGGGGACCGCTCGTTCCCCAAGAGACCCAGTACTTC	CSARDHRGPLVPQETQYF
TRBV20-1	TRBD1	TRBJ1-3	few	TGCAGTGCTAGAGATTACAGGGGTTTAACTGGAAACACCATATATTTT	CSARDYRGLTGNTIYF
TRBV25-1	TRBD1	TRBJ1-4	.	TGTGCCAGCAGTGAGACCGGGACAGGGGCTAATGAAAAACTGTTTTTT	CASSETGTGANEKLFF
TRBV24-1	TRBD1	TRBJ2-6	many	TGTGCCACCAGTGAGTCGACAGGGACGGGGGCCAACGTCCTGACTTTC	CATSESTGTGANVLTF
TRBV30	.	TRBJ2-5	.	TGTGCCTGGACAGGGAGTAGGGGCATTGGAGAGACCCAGTACTTC	CAWTGSRGIGETQYF
TRBV7-2	.	TRBJ1-2	few	TGTGCCAGCAGCTTATCGGGACTTTCGTTAGCTAACTATGGCTACACCTTC	CASSLSGLSLANYGYTF
TRBV12-3/TRBV12-4	TRBD1	TRBJ2-1	many	TGTGCCAGCAGTCCCGACAGGGGAGTCAATGAGCAGTTCTTC	CASSPDRGVNEQFF
TRBV10-3	TRBD1	TRBJ2-5	many	TGTGCCATCAGCGGGACAGGGGAAGAGACCCAGTACTTC	CAISGTGEETQYF
TRBV7-9	.	TRBJ2-2	.	TGTGCCAGCAGCTTATCGGTATACCGGCTAAACACCGGGGAGCTGTTTTTT	CASSLSVYRLNTGELFF
TRBV29-1	.	TRBJ1-3	many	TGCAGCGTTGAAGACGTTGATTACACCATATATTTT	CSVEDVDYTIYF
TRBV24-1	.	TRBJ2-2	few	TGTGCCACCAGTGCCCCCGGGTCGGGCCGGGAGCTGTTTTTT	CATSAPGSGRELFF
TRBV4-3	TRBD1	TRBJ2-7	few	TGCGCCAGCAGCCAGGGACAGGGGGTGGGTTTCTACGAGCAGTACTTC	CASSQGQGVGFYEQYF
TRBV24-1	.	TRBJ2-1	few	TGTGCCACCAGTGATTTGAGGGGCCCCTCCTACAATGAGCAGTTCTTC	CATSDLRGPSYNEQFF
TRBV11-3	.	TRBJ2-2	.	TGTGCCAGCGCGCCTCCCTTAGGGGCCCTAGGGGAGCTGTTTTTT	CASAPPLGALGELFF
TRBV28	TRBD2	TRBJ2-5	.	TGTGCCAGCAGCGCCCTGGGGGGGATGGAGACCCAGTACTTC	CASSALGGMETQYF
TRBV20-1	.	TRBJ2-6	many	TGCAGTCCCTTAGCGGTCGCAGACTCTGGGGCCAACGTCCTGACTTTC	CSPLAVADSGANVLTF
TRBV7-9	.	TRBJ1-1	few	TGTGCCAGCAGCTCCCGCGAGGACATGAACACTGAAGCTTTCTTT	CASSSREDMNTEAFF
TRBV6-5	.	TRBJ2-3	many	TGTGCCAGCAGTTACGACTACGTCGATACGCAGTATTTT	CASSYDYVDTQYF
TRBV27	.	TRBJ2-5	.	TGTGCCAGCAGTTTCCTGAGTGCACCGGAACAAGGACGGGAGACCCAGTACTTC	CASSFLSAPEQGRETQYF
TRBV12-3/TRBV12-4	.	TRBJ1-2	many	TGTGCCAGCAGTTTCGGAGGCTACACCTTC	CASSFGGYTF
TRBV29-1	.	TRBJ2-1	many	TGCAGCGTTGGAGGGGGAGCCTTGGGTAATGAGCAGTTCTTC	CSVGGGALGNEQFF
TRBV12-3/TRBV12-4	.	TRBJ1-5	.	TGTGCCAGCAGTTCAATCCGGGACGGCCATCAGCCCCAGCATTTT	CASSSIRDGHQPQHF
TRBV20-1	.	TRBJ1-4	few	TGCAGTGCTAGAGATGGAGGGGAGGAACTGTTTTTT	CSARDGGEELFF
TRBV6-5	.	TRBJ2-1	many	TGTGCCAGCAGTTACCTTCATGAGCAGTTCTTC	CASSYLHEQFF
TRBV7-2	.	TRBJ1-2	.	TGTGCCAGCAGCTTTGGGGCGTCTAACTATGGCTACACCTTC	CASSFGASNYGYTF
TRBV19	TRBD1	TRBJ1-2	.	TGTGCCAGTAGTAGGGACAGTCGCTATGGCTACACCTTC	CASSRDSRYGYTF
TRBV24-1	.	TRBJ2-1	many	TGTGCCACCAGTGACCCCCTGACTAGTTCGGGTTATGAGCAGTTCTTC	CATSDPLTSSGYEQFF
TRBV11-1	.	TRBJ2-3	.	TGTGCCAGCAGCTTAGCATTCAGGTCGGGGACAACAGATACGCAGTATTTT	CASSLAFRSGTTDTQYF
TRBV24-1	TRBD2	TRBJ2-1	few	TGTGCCACCAGTGACCCCAGCGAAACGGGGGGGGAATACAATGAGCAGTTCTTC	CATSDPSETGGEYNEQFF
TRBV28	.	TRBJ2-1	.	TGTGCCAGCAGTTTAACGCTGACCTACAATGAGCAGTTCTTC	CASSLTLTYNEQFF
TRBV6-1	.	TRBJ2-7	many	TGTGCCAGCAGAGAGCCGACCGTACCTTACGAGCAGTACTTC	CASREPTVPYEQYF
TRBV27	.	TRBJ2-2	.	TGTGCCAGCAATTTACTAGGGCAGACGAACACCGGGGAGCTGTTTTTT	CASNLLGQTNTGELFF
TRBV12-3/TRBV12-4	.	TRBJ1-5	.	TGTGCCAGCAGTTTGTCTGGGCAGAGAAATTATAGCAATCAGCCCCAGCATTTT	CASSLSGQRNYSNQPQHF
TRBV18	.	TRBJ2-3	.	TGTGCCAGCTCACCCCGGGGGCACACAGATACGCAGTATTTT	CASSPRGHTDTQYF
TRBV2	.	TRBJ2-3	.	TGTGCCAGTCAGTGGGAGGCAGATACGCAGTATTTT	CASQWEADTQYF
TRBV5-1	TRBD2	TRBJ2-3	.	TGCGCCAGCAGCTTGGCGAGCGGGAGAGGCACAGATACGCAGTATTTT	CASSLASGRGTDTQYF
TRBV7-2	.	TRBJ1-3	few	TGTGCCAGCCGCTCACAGCAGGTCTCTGGAAACACCATATATTTT	CASRSQQVSGNTIYF
TRBV5-5	.	TRBJ1-2	few	TGTGCCAGCAGCGACCCAGCCCCAGACTATGGCTACACCTTC	CASSDPAPDYGYTF
TRBV7-9	.	TRBJ2-1	many	TGTGCCAGCAGCTTACTCGAATTTCGAGACAATGAGCAGTTCTTC	CASSLLEFRDNEQFF
TRBV6-2/TRBV6-3	TRBD2	TRBJ2-5	many	TGTGCCAGCAGTTACGGGCGAACTAGCGGGGGCCTACAAGAGACCCAGTACTTC	CASSYGRTSGGLQETQYF
TRBV20-1	TRBD1	TRBJ2-1	.	TGCAGTGCGGACCCCCCGGGACAGGGCTCCTACAATGAGCAGTTCTTC	CSADPPGQGSYNEQFF
TRBV28	.	TRBJ2-3	.	TGTGCCAGCAGTTTACCCGGGACTCAAAGTCATACGCAGTATTTT	CASSLPGTQSHTQYF
TRBV6-5	TRBD1	TRBJ1-3	many	TGTGCCAGCAGTACGACAGGGACTAGCTCTGGAAACACCATATATTTT	CASSTTGTSSGNTIYF
TRBV20-1	.	TRBJ1-2	few	TGCCGCCTCGGGGAGGCGGGTGACGAAGGCTACACCTTC	CRLGEAGDEGYTF
TRBV20-1	TRBD2	TRBJ2-3	many	TGCAGTGCTCCCGGACTAGCGGGAGAAAATACGCAGTATTTT	CSAPGLAGENTQYF
TRBV14	.	TRBJ2-5	.	TGTGCCAGCAGCCAAGGAAACAGGCAAGAGACCCAGTACTTC	CASSQGNRQETQYF
TRBV7-9	TRBD2	TRBJ2-1	.	TGTGCCAGCAGCTCCACTTCTAGCGGGGGATACAATGAGCAGTTCTTC	CASSSTSSGGYNEQFF
TRBV4-2	.	TRBJ1-1	.	TGTGCCAGCAGCCAAGGGACAGTTGAAGCTTTCTTT	CASSQGTVEAFF
TRBV6-5	.	TRBJ2-2	many	TGTGCCGCCCGGGCCCAAACCGGGGAGCTGTTTTTT	CAARAQTGELFF
TRBV20-1	.	TRBJ2-7	many	TGCAGTGCTAGAGATCTGCCCAGCTCCTACGAGCAGTACTTC	CSARDLPSSYEQYF